This passage covers 21 T cell receptor beta chains from one sample sequenced in a study of control samples from healthy donors and cancer patients. Measured with immunoSEQ multiplex PCR; TCRdb has only the in-frame clones, and not every one. The sample has approximately 120,000 clones; approximately 90% are singletons. Sequenced input: blood. Receptors were obtained from a woman aged 45-65 years in good health.

The V gene is TRBV5-1, the J gene TRBJ2-5; no firm D call. The CDR3 runs to 13 residues. Trimming shortened V by 8 bases and J by 1 base, and 12 bases separated the two germline ends. Germline V gives CDR1 SGHRS, CDR2 YFSETQ. The CDR3, as DNA: TGCGCCAGTGGAACGCGCAGCCAAGAGACCCAGTACTTC. Translated, it gives CASGTRSQETQYF.

This chain uses TRBV19 with TRBJ1-1; perhaps TRBD1 as D (6 bases). CDR1 is LNHDA, CDR2 SQIVND, per germline (reference sequence). This CDR3 has 16 amino acids. The ends were cut back, 4 bases at V and 6 bases at J, with 21 bases in the middle. Here the CDR3 DNA reads TGTGCCAGTAGTACTCCGCCGGGACAAGTTGCTGCTGAAGCTTTCTTT. Protein sequence: CASSTPPGQVAAEAFF.

V and J are TRBV5-1 and TRBJ2-1; 9 bases are a match to TRBD2. V shed 4 bases, J shed 4 bases, and the junction held 6 bases outside the gene matches. This CDR3 is built from 15 residues. Germline loops: CDR1 SGHRS, CDR2 YFSETQ. This CDR3 is CASSPLAGYYNEQFF. The CDR3 coding sequence is TGCGCCAGCAGCCCTCTAGCGGGGTATTACAATGAGCAGTTCTTC.

This sequence joins TRBV15 and TRBJ1-1, with D tentatively TRBD1 (5 bases). The CDR3 is 14 residues long. Trimming left V 5 bases short and J 7 bases short, with 17 bases between. The germline V gene encodes CDR1 LNHNV and CDR2 YYDKDF (reference sequence). CDR3 bases: TGTGCCACCAGCGCCGGAGGGGCAGGTCGTGAAGCTTTCTTT. It encodes CATSAGGAGREAFF.

This sequence joins TRBV28 and TRBJ2-4, with a tentative D call TRBD2 (5 bases). V lost 5 bases and J lost 15, with 20 bases in between. The CDR3 consists of 13 residues. Per the germline V gene, CDR1 is MDHEN and CDR2 is SYDVKM. The chain's CDR3 is CASSLPADSRSYF. The CDR3 DNA reads TGTGCCAGCAGTCTGCCCGCGGACTCCCGGTCGTACTTC.

V is TRBV10-3 and J is TRBJ1-1; 7 bases line up with TRBD1. With 3 bases clipped from V and 1 base from J, the junction kept 5 bases outside the gene matches. The CDR3 consists of 15 residues. Germline values: CDR1 ENHRY, CDR2 SYGVKD. For the CDR3, the DNA is TGTGCCATCAGTGATCCGACAGGGTCGAACACTGAAGCTTTCTTT. It is translated as CAISDPTGSNTEAFF.

The chain has TRBV6-5 and TRBJ2-2; maybe TRBD1 (6 bases). Germline-derived CDR1 and CDR2 are MNHEY and SVGAGI. Trimming stripped 6 bases from V and 2 bases from J, with 10 bases between. There are 14 residues in the CDR3. The CDR3 reads CASRRTANTGELFF. Here the CDR3 DNA reads TGTGCCAGCAGGAGGACAGCTAACACCGGGGAGCTGTTTTTT.

The chain links TRBV18 to TRBJ2-2; 7 bases are shared with TRBD1. The V gene end was trimmed by 8 bases and the J gene end by 3 bases; junction bases not matched to a gene: 12. The CDR3 spans 16 residues. The germline CDR1 and CDR2 sequences are KGHSH and LQKENI. This CDR3 reads CASASRGQGDTGELFF. The CDR3 nucleotides are TGTGCCAGCGCTTCGAGGGGGCAAGGGGACACCGGGGAGCTGTTTTTT.

The chain employs TRBV7-9 and TRBJ2-2, with a tentative D call TRBD2 (7 bases). V shed 0 bases and J shed 0 bases, with 17 bases lying between them. Germline V gene sequence: CDR1 SEHNR, CDR2 FQNEAQ (reference sequence). The CDR3 covers 19 residues. The CDR3 here is CASSLAGGGLASNTGELFF. In nucleotides, the CDR3 is TGTGCCAGCAGCTTAGCCGGCGGGGGCCTGGCATCGAACACCGGGGAGCTGTTTTTT.

The rearrangement joins TRBV10-3 to TRBJ2-1, with 8 positions matching TRBD2. The CDR3 consists of 14 residues. CDR1 is ENHRY and CDR2 is SYGVKD in the germline V gene. V shed 2 bases and J 3 bases; nucleotides not matched to a gene: 0. This chain's CDR3 is CAISEREGYNEQFF. The CDR3 DNA sequence: TGTGCCATCAGTGAGCGGGAGGGCTACAATGAGCAGTTCTTC.

This chain joins TRBV7-2 and TRBJ2-2; unclear D gene. This CDR3 has 16 residues. Germline V gives CDR1 SGHTA, CDR2 FQGNSA. Deletions cut 1 base from V and 4 bases from J, with 13 bases between. The chain's CDR3 is CASSLVTKTITGELFF. The DNA of the CDR3 is TGTGCCAGCAGCTTAGTTACTAAGACGATCACCGGGGAGCTGTTTTTT.

V usage is TRBV19 and J usage is TRBJ2-5; D uncertain. The CDR3 covers 15 residues. From germline, CDR1 is LNHDA and CDR2 SQIVND (reference sequence). V lost 1 base, J lost 5 bases, and 14 bases lay in between. The CDR3: CASSIVGHLGETQYF. Written as DNA, the CDR3 is TGTGCCAGTAGTATAGTGGGCCATCTTGGGGAGACCCAGTACTTC.

This chain joins TRBV11-2 and TRBJ2-1, with TRBD1 matching 9 bases. V lost 5 bases, J lost 3 bases, and 14 bases stayed unmatched. CDR3 length: 18 amino acids. Looked up from germline, CDR1 is SGHAT and CDR2 is FQNNGV. The CDR3 reads CASSPSGGLTGGYNEQFF. CDR3 nucleotide sequence: TGTGCCAGCAGCCCTAGTGGGGGTCTGACAGGGGGCTACAATGAGCAGTTCTTC.

This clone was recorded a few times. The chain uses TRBV7-9 and TRBJ1-6, with no clear D. In germline, CDR1 is SEHNR, CDR2 FQNEAQ (reference sequence). The CDR3 extends over 11 amino acids. Trimming shortened V by 0 bases and J by 9 bases, and 0 bases separated the two germline ends. The CDR3 region has the DNA TGTGCCAGCAGCTTAGCTTCACCCCTCCACTTT. Its translation is CASSLASPLHF.

The chain joins TRBV12-3 or TRBV12-4 to TRBJ1-5; unclear D gene. The CDR3 consists of 13 residues. Trimming removed 8 bases at V and 3 bases at J, with 11 bases between. The CDR3 loop is CASAGSLNQPQHF. For the CDR3, the DNA is TGTGCCAGCGCGGGATCTCTCAATCAGCCCCAGCATTTT.

The V gene is TRBV5-1, the J gene TRBJ2-7; tentative D call: TRBD2 (5 bases). Trimming pared 4 bases from V and 4 bases from J, leaving 15 bases between. CDR3 length: 14 amino acids. Germline CDR1 and CDR2: SGHRS and YFSETQ. The CDR3 is CASSLGWTDYEQYF. As DNA, the CDR3 is TGCGCCAGCAGCCTCGGGTGGACTGATTACGAGCAGTACTTC.

The chain recombines TRBV19 with TRBJ1-2; 8 nucleotides match TRBD1. Per germline, CDR1 LNHDA and CDR2 SQIVND (reference sequence). This CDR3 spans 15 amino acids. Unmatched junction bases numbered 10, after V lost 2 bases and J lost 8 bases. The CDR3 region is CASSIPRTGSEGYTF. In DNA, the CDR3 is TGTGCCAGTAGTATACCCCGGACAGGGTCAGAAGGCTACACCTTC.

The chain recombines TRBV5-1 with TRBJ1-1, with 8 bases matching TRBD1. Germline CDR1 SGHRS, CDR2 YFSETQ. This CDR3 comprises 15 residues. Germline trimming cut 5 bases from V and 1 base from J; bases unmatched to any gene: 7. CDR3 residues: CASSIPGTGNTEAFF. Here the CDR3 DNA reads TGCGCCAGCAGTATACCCGGGACAGGGAACACTGAAGCTTTCTTT.

The gene calls are TRBV6-6 and TRBJ2-3; no clear D gene. This CDR3 region has 13 residues. CDR1 is MNHNY and CDR2 is SVGAGI in the germline V gene (reference sequence). Trimming stripped 0 bases from V and 6 bases from J, with 7 bases between. CDR3 bases: TGTGCCAGCAGTTACTCGAATTGGGATACGCAGTATTTT. As protein: CASSYSNWDTQYF.

This chain joins TRBV30 and TRBJ1-2, with no clear D. Germline CDR1 and CDR2: GTSNPN and SVGIG (reference sequence). The CDR3 extends over 15 amino acids. Trimming took off 2 bases at V and 5 bases at J, with 18 bases between the two ends. CDR3 region: CAWSPYTSGGYGYTF. Here the CDR3 DNA reads TGTGCCTGGAGTCCCTACACATCAGGAGGATATGGCTACACCTTC. Using reference TRBV30 and TRBJ1-2 for the parts outside the CDR3, the full variable domain is SQTIHQWPATLVQPVGSPLSLECTVEGTSNPNLYWYRQAAGRGLQLLFYSVGIGQISSEVPQNLSASRPQDRQFILSSKKLLLSDSGFYLCAWSPYTSGGYGYTFGSGTRLTVV.

This rearrangement joins TRBV6-5 to TRBJ1-1; D call uncertain. Germline lookup yields CDR1 MNHEY and CDR2 SVGAGI. V was clipped by 6 bases and J by 0 bases, with 8 bases between them. The CDR3 covers 13 residues. The CDR3 is CASSPRVNTEAFF. The CDR3 DNA is TGTGCCAGCAGCCCCCGGGTGAACACTGAAGCTTTCTTT.